The clone carrying this TCR beta chain occurred many times. Antigen specificity is unknown. The sample belongs to a study of T-cell reconstitution after alpha-beta-depleted transplantation in children. Study-wide points: After transplant, at about two months, alpha-beta T cells were reportedly derived from several hundred expanded graft clones.

The CDR3 loop spans 13 amino acids. With V trimmed by 5 bases and J by 7 bases, 6 bases remained unmatched. Germline V lookup: CDR1 LNHNV, CDR2 YYDKDF (reference sequence). During its preparation, the TCRbeta library received unique molecular identifiers. TCRdb itself ran the PCR reads through MiXCR, one entry per CDR3 protein. The table records hundreds of thousands of distinct CDR3 sequences, roughly 23% of them present only once. The receptor comes from a girl aged 2 to 10 with Fanconi anemia, due to receive a stem cell transplant. The chain joins TRBV15 to TRBJ1-2; 8 bases agree with TRBD1. Sequenced material: PBMCs, taken before TCRalphabeta/CD19-depleted stem cell transplant. CDR3 in DNA: TGTGCCACCAGCGCGGACAGGGTGCGTGGCTACACCTTC. Protein sequence: CATSADRVRGYTF. Full variable domain (rest looked up from reference TRBV15 and TRBJ1-2): DAMVIQNPRYQVTQFGKPVTLSCSQTLNHNVMYWYQQKSSQAPKLLFHYYDKDFNNEADTPDNFQSRRPNTSFCFLDIRSPGLGDTAMYLCATSADRVRGYTFGSGTRLTVV.